These T cell receptor beta chains were read from a single sample in a study of T-cell reconstitution after alpha-beta-depleted transplantation in children. TCRdb fed the PCR reads into MiXCR, producing one record per CDR3 protein. This table has around 300,000 distinct CDR3 sequences, 23% appearing once. The material sequenced was PBMCs, mostly from graft donor cells, taken 180 days after TCRalphabeta/CD19-depleted stem cell transplant. The origin of the receptors is a male patient aged 5 to 17 who had a stem cell transplant for acute lymphoblastic leukemia, so the T cells may come from the graft donor. CDR3s include the opening cysteine and the closing phenylalanine or tryptophan. D genes are given only for firm matches.

D	V	CDR3
NA	TRBV28	CASSGGFGNQPQHF
NA	TRBV6-2/TRBV6-3	CASSYTRGKESASPPLHF
TRBD1	TRBV5-1	CASSLADRGYYEQYF
NA	TRBV4-1	CASSQDRGVGVTGNTIYF
TRBD1	TRBV20-1	CSAGGTGGLNTEAFF
NA	TRBV4-2	CASSQGKGEQFF
NA	TRBV2	CASILWSMQETQYF
TRBD1	TRBV4-1	CASSQSGTAYGYTF
NA	TRBV11-3	CASSPRRGAAQYNEQFF
TRBD2	TRBV5-1	CASSFSGRDYEQYF
NA	TRBV15	CATSREGIGELFF
TRBD2	TRBV4-1	CASSQRNSGRARAGELFF
NA	TRBV5-1	CASSLAADTDTQYF
NA	TRBV7-6	CASSFSRTNTGELFF
NA	TRBV28	CASWDTGTEAFF
NA	TRBV20-1	CSATSPDGSYNEQFF
NA	TRBV7-3	CASSSPYEQYF
TRBD1	TRBV29-1	CSVKGQGAGETQYF
NA	TRBV6-1	CASVRALHPSGNTIYF
TRBD2	TRBV7-3	CASSLGTRNEQFF
TRBD2	TRBV4-1	CASSQGLAYEQFF
NA	TRBV12-3/TRBV12-4	CASSLFYGTSGANVLTF
TRBD1	TRBV7-2	CASSEDRGEEKLFF
NA	TRBV5-6	CARSFGVSYEQYF
NA	TRBV28	CASSTSLTAAQETQYF
NA	TRBV7-9	CASVNGRFQETQYF
NA	TRBV7-2	CASRLLALAPRARNEQFF
NA	TRBV4-1	CASSPADRQDYEQYF
NA	TRBV5-4	CASSRAYPYGYTF
TRBD2	TRBV7-8	CASSHRRLATHNEQFF
TRBD2	TRBV28	CASSGGDFSSYEQYF
NA	TRBV12-3/TRBV12-4	CASSVGSQNF
TRBD1	TRBV12-3/TRBV12-4	CASSSTFSGGFVYGYTF
NA	TRBV4-1	CASSSATAYTQYF
NA	TRBV29-1	CSVALPDGQYF
NA	TRBV4-1	CASRAGRVNEQFF
NA	TRBV7-9	CASSRGVEEQYF
NA	TRBV7-6	CASSFTDGLSYEQYF
NA	TRBV20-1	CSARIGGRGNQPQHF
NA	TRBV12-3/TRBV12-4	CASTISHRALLHF
NA	TRBV12-3/TRBV12-4	CASSLMLWRREETQYF
NA	TRBV5-6	CASSAPGERGSYEQYF
NA	TRBV5-1	CASSLDWVYEQYF
TRBD2	TRBV7-2	CASSHGLAGDRDTQYF
NA	TRBV27	CASRRRGQLNQPQHF
TRBD1	TRBV12-3/TRBV12-4	CASSKHRGPNRDGYTF
NA	TRBV20-1	CSARIGSLRNQPQHF
TRBD1	TRBV11-2	CASSLLRGQGNVLTF
NA	TRBV9	CASSSLLNYGYTF
NA	TRBV10-3	CAISESTSYEQYF
NA	TRBV28	CASMSSNTGELFF
NA	TRBV5-1	CASRRPGSDTQYF
TRBD2	TRBV9	CASSVGAGGRAKNIQYF
NA	TRBV9	CASSARTGNTIYF
NA	TRBV29-1	CSVGPRRYQETQYF
NA	TRBV6-5	CASSYSRGSGYEQYF
NA	TRBV12-3/TRBV12-4	CASRQSANTEAFF
TRBD1	TRBV6-2/TRBV6-3	CASSYRDRVYEQYF
NA	TRBV4-1	CASSQDGRTQYF